Below, 27 T cell receptor beta chains from the same sample are listed, as sequenced in a study of OX40 agonist ivuxolimab in advanced cancers. The data were produced by immunoSEQ multiplex PCR, yet TCRdb's version contains in-frame clones alone and is incomplete. The table records tens of thousands of clones, about 90% of them present only once. Sequences were derived from CD4+ or CD8+ T cells sorted from blood, sampled in a trial of the OX40 agonist ivuxolimab. These receptors were obtained from an adult with an advanced solid tumor such as melanoma, head and neck, liver or kidney cancer.

The chain joins TRBV28 to TRBJ1-5, with 7 positions matching TRBD1. Trimming at V came to 1 base and at J to 1 base, leaving 4 bases not matched to a gene. This CDR3 region has 16 residues. Germline V gene sequence: CDR1 MDHEN, CDR2 SYDVKM. The CDR3 reads CASSLLGQQSNQPQHF. The CDR3 DNA reads TGTGCCAGCAGTTTATTGGGACAGCAAAGCAATCAGCCCCAGCATTTT.

The rearrangement links TRBV28 to TRBJ2-3; D perhaps matches TRBD2 (6 bases). Trimming pared 6 bases from V and 0 bases from J, leaving 13 bases between. CDR1 and CDR2 from the germline V gene are MDHEN and SYDVKM. CDR3 length equals 15 residues. The CDR3 bases are TGTGCCAGCAGGGTGGGAGGTGCTAGCACAGATACGCAGTATTTT. Translated, it gives CASRVGGASTDTQYF.

This chain connects TRBV19 to TRBJ2-7, with D hard to call. This CDR3 region has 14 residues. V lost 0 bases and J lost 3, with 9 bases in between. CDR1 and CDR2 (germline): LNHDA, SQIVND (reference sequence). The CDR3 DNA reads as TGTGCCAGTAGTATAGATCTATACAGCTACGAGCAGTACTTC. Translating gives CASSIDLYSYEQYF.

The rearrangement joins TRBV2 to TRBJ1-5; weak D call: TRBD1 (5 bases). This CDR3 has 13 amino acids. The germline V and J ends were trimmed by 6 bases and 9 bases, with 15 bases remaining between them. CDR1 is SNHLY, CDR2 FYNNEI, per germline. The CDR3 reads CASSEQEVRPQHF. CDR3 nucleotides: TGTGCCAGCAGCGAACAGGAGGTCCGGCCCCAGCATTTT.

This clone appeared once. The gene calls are TRBV27 and TRBJ1-2; 9 positions match TRBD1. Trimming at V came to 6 bases and at J to 7 bases, leaving 6 bases not matched to a gene. The length of the CDR3 is 13 residues. Germline-derived CDR1 and CDR2 are MNHEY and SMNVEV (reference sequence). This CDR3 reads CASRFTGGSGYTF. The CDR3 DNA reads TGTGCCAGCAGGTTTACAGGGGGCAGTGGCTACACCTTC.

The chain combines TRBV7-9 with TRBJ2-7; TRBD1 is a possible D gene (5 bases). The germline V gene has CDR1 SEHNR and CDR2 FQNEAQ (reference sequence). The CDR3 sequence is 15 residues long. The V end lost 0 bases, the J end lost 0 bases, and 9 bases lay between the germline ends. The CDR3 is CASSLALQGSYEQYF. The CDR3 coding sequence is TGTGCCAGCAGCTTAGCCCTGCAGGGCTCCTACGAGCAGTACTTC.

V is TRBV6-6 and J is TRBJ2-7; 11 bases agree with TRBD1. Looked up from germline, CDR1 is MNHNY and CDR2 is SVGAGI (reference sequence). The CDR3 loop spans 15 amino acids. V lost 2 bases, J lost 7 bases, and 7 bases stayed unmatched. This CDR3 is CASSYIGQGAREQYF. The CDR3 DNA is TGTGCCAGCAGTTACATAGGACAGGGGGCGCGGGAGCAGTACTTC.

A few counts support this clone. The rearrangement uses TRBV10-3 and TRBJ2-1; D is unresolved. Germline V gene data show CDR1 as ENHRY and CDR2 as SYGVKD. The germline V and J ends were trimmed by 3 bases and 0 bases, with 12 bases remaining between them. The CDR3 is 16 residues long. The CDR3 sequence: CAISDLFRSSYNEQFF. The CDR3 DNA follows: TGTGCCATCAGTGACCTATTTCGGAGCTCCTACAATGAGCAGTTCTTC.

The rearrangement links TRBV6-5 to TRBJ1-3, with a tentative D call TRBD1 (6 bases). Per germline, CDR1 MNHEY and CDR2 SVGAGI. Deletions cut 4 bases from V and 2 bases from J, with 12 bases between. CDR3 size: 15 residues. CDR3 DNA: TGTGCCAGCAGTTGGGGGCCTAAACCTGGAAACACCATATATTTT. This sequence encodes CASSWGPKPGNTIYF.

This clone was detected a few times. The chain joins TRBV5-1 to TRBJ2-3; 10 nucleotides align to TRBD2. With V trimmed by 0 bases and J by 7 bases, 5 bases remained unmatched. The CDR3 has 15 amino acids. In germline, CDR1 is SGHRS, CDR2 YFSETQ. The CDR3: CASSLAGTSDHTQYF. The CDR3 coding sequence is TGCGCCAGCAGCTTGGCCGGGACTAGCGATCATACGCAGTATTTT.

This chain joins TRBV5-1 and TRBJ2-3; 8 positions match TRBD1. The CDR3 length is 14 residues. Germline CDR1 SGHRS, CDR2 YFSETQ. J was trimmed by 5 bases and V by 4 bases; bases with no gene match: 6. The CDR3 sequence is CASSPRTGQDTQYF. CDR3 DNA sequence: TGCGCCAGCAGCCCCCGGACAGGGCAAGATACGCAGTATTTT.

This rearrangement joins TRBV9 to TRBJ1-1; the D gene is possibly TRBD1 (5 bases). This CDR3 has 13 amino acids. Trimming stripped 7 bases from V and 11 bases from J, with 21 bases between. Germline V gene data show CDR1 as SGDLS and CDR2 as YYNGEE. The CDR3 spells CASGERGKGLAFF. CDR3 nucleotide sequence: TGTGCCAGCGGAGAGAGGGGTAAGGGTCTTGCTTTCTTT.

The J gene is TRBJ1-4, the V gene TRBV5-1; 7 positions agree with TRBD1. Trimming cost V 5 bases and J 7 bases; bases outside gene matches: 11. This CDR3 contains 15 residues. Germline V CDR1 and CDR2: SGHRS, YFSETQ. This CDR3 is CASSLEGAGGEKLFF. The CDR3 nucleotides read TGCGCCAGCAGTCTTGAGGGGGCTGGAGGTGAAAAACTGTTTTTT. The entire variable domain, with the rest obtained from reference TRBV5-1 and TRBJ1-4, is as follows: KAGVTQTPRYLIKTRGQQVTLSCSPISGHRSVSWYQQTPGQGLQFLFEYFSETQRNKGNFPGRFSGRQFSNSRSEMNVSTLELGDSALYLCASSLEGAGGEKLFFGSGTQLSVL.

The chain has TRBV6-4 and TRBJ2-5; 8 positions agree with TRBD1. The J call may be wrong; the DNA end is better matched by TRBJ2-7. Germline-derived CDR1 and CDR2 are MRHNA and SNTAGT. CDR3 length: 15 amino acids. The CDR3 DNA sequence: TGTGCCAGCAGTGTTGAGACAGGGGCCGCCTACGAGCAGTACTTC. Its translation: CASSVETGAAYEQYF.

This chain connects TRBV6-1 to TRBJ1-2; possible D gene TRBD1, 6 bases. The CDR3 is 13 residues long. CDR1 is MNHNS and CDR2 is SASEGT in the germline V gene. V was trimmed by 5 bases and J by 7 bases, leaving 14 bases between them. CDR3 nucleotides: TGTGCCAGCAGTTTCCCGCAGGGGTTTGGCTACACCTTC. Encoded protein: CASSFPQGFGYTF.

The chain joins TRBV5-6 to TRBJ2-5; possible D gene TRBD1, 6 bases. Trimming shortened V by 0 bases and J by 4 bases, and 13 bases separated the two germline ends. The germline CDR1 and CDR2 sequences are SGHDT and YYEEEE. The CDR3 is 15 residues long. This CDR3 is CASSLVQGFGETQYF. The CDR3 DNA reads TGTGCCAGCAGCTTGGTTCAGGGGTTTGGAGAGACCCAGTACTTC.

The chain joins TRBV9 to TRBJ2-1, with 11 nucleotides matching TRBD2. The CDR3 sequence is 16 residues long. Losses at the gene ends were 3 bases for V and 8 bases for J; bases not matched to a gene: 10. CDR1 is SGDLS, CDR2 YYNGEE, per germline. This CDR3 is CASSDIAGGNIHEQFF. DNA for the CDR3: TGTGCCAGCAGCGATATAGCGGGAGGGAATATTCATGAGCAGTTCTTC.

The count of this clone is one. The genes are TRBV25-1 and TRBJ1-1; TRBD1 might be the D (6 bases). This CDR3 contains 14 residues. Germline V gives CDR1 MGHDK, CDR2 SYGVNS. Trimming cost V 1 base and J 6 bases, with 12 bases left between them. CDR3 sequence reads: CASSEWTAEPEAFF. CDR3 sequence (DNA): TGTGCCAGCAGTGAATGGACAGCCGAACCTGAAGCTTTCTTT.

J is TRBJ2-7 and V is TRBV7-2; TRBD2 matches 11 bases. Per the germline V gene, CDR1 is SGHTA and CDR2 is FQGNSA. The CDR3 loop spans 15 amino acids. J gave up 0 bases and V 5 bases, and 3 bases lay outside the gene matches. The CDR3 nucleotides read TGTGCCAGCAGCGATAGCGGGGGGGCCTCCTACGAGCAGTACTTC. The encoded protein is CASSDSGGASYEQYF.

The V and J genes are TRBV27 and TRBJ2-7, with 8 positions matching TRBD1. The CDR3 is made up of 14 amino acids. CDR1 is MNHEY and CDR2 is SMNVEV in the germline V gene (reference sequence). J was trimmed by 6 bases and V by 6 bases; bases with no gene match: 10. The CDR3 sequence is CASRRTGQGGEQYF. The CDR3 DNA follows: TGTGCCAGCAGACGGACCGGACAGGGAGGCGAGCAGTACTTC.

The chain is built from TRBV7-2 and TRBJ2-1, with D possibly being TRBD2 (6 bases). Germline V lookup: CDR1 SGHTA, CDR2 FQGNSA. The CDR3 runs to 15 residues. Trimming cost V 3 bases and J 2 bases, with 11 bases left between them. CDR3 sequence: CASSLFSGAYNEQFF. CDR3 bases: TGTGCCAGCAGCTTGTTTAGCGGAGCCTACAATGAGCAGTTCTTC.

In this sample, this clone turned up once. V is TRBV12-5 and J is TRBJ1-4, with a weak D call TRBD1 (6 bases). Trimming cost V 9 bases and J 5 bases, with 10 bases left between them. CDR1 and CDR2 from the germline V gene are LGHNT and FRNRAP. There are 12 residues in the CDR3. CDR3 in DNA: TGTGCTAGGGGGGCTCCAAATGAAAAACTGTTTTTT. Amino acid sequence: CARGAPNEKLFF.

CDR3 DNA sequence: TGTGCCAGCAGCCATCAGGGACTAGCGGCTTCCTACGAGCAGTACTTC. Its protein is CASSHQGLAASYEQYF. The rearrangement links TRBV4-2 to TRBJ2-7, with 11 bases that match TRBD2. The germline V gene has CDR1 LGHNA and CDR2 YNFKEQ. The CDR3 length is 16 residues. J lost 1 base, V lost 3 bases, and 5 bases had no gene match.

The gene calls are TRBV7-9 and TRBJ2-5; 8 bases line up with TRBD2. The CDR3 is 16 amino acids. CDR1 SEHNR and CDR2 FQNEAQ come from the germline V gene (reference sequence). After removal of 3 bases from V and 1 base from J, the junction contained 7 bases not matched to a gene. CDR3 sequence reads: CASSFIPGGRQETQYF. The CDR3 DNA reads as TGTGCCAGCAGCTTCATCCCGGGGGGGCGCCAAGAGACCCAGTACTTC.

The chain combines TRBV27 with TRBJ1-4; D may be TRBD1 (6 bases). Germline V lookup: CDR1 MNHEY, CDR2 SMNVEV (reference sequence). Between the trimmed V and J ends, which lost 5 bases and 7 bases, there was a span of 20 bases. This CDR3 is built from 16 residues. CDR3 residues: CASSPQVGQGSEKLFF. The CDR3 DNA follows: TGTGCCAGCAGTCCCCAAGTGGGACAAGGGAGTGAAAAACTGTTTTTT. Full variable domain (missing parts from reference TRBV27 and TRBJ1-4): EAQVTQNPRYLITVTGKKLTVTCSQNMNHEYMSWYRQDPGLGLRQIYYSMNVEVTDKGDVPEGYKVSRKEKRNFPLILESPSPNQTSLYFCASSPQVGQGSEKLFFGSGTQLSVL.

V is TRBV29-1 and J is TRBJ2-6, with no clear D. This CDR3 has 14 amino acids. V shed 7 bases and J shed 1 base, with 11 bases lying between them. Germline CDR1 reads SQVTM; CDR2 reads ANQGSEA. CDR3 bases: TGCAGCGCCTTGACACCGTCTGGGGCCAACGTCCTGACTTTC. Amino acid sequence: CSALTPSGANVLTF.

This clone has more than one count but fewer than ten. The chain combines TRBV4-1 with TRBJ1-2, with a weak D call TRBD1 (6 bases). V lost 4 bases, J lost 8 bases, and 17 bases lay in between. This CDR3 has 14 amino acids. Germline V gives CDR1 MGHRA, CDR2 YSYEKL. DNA for the CDR3: TGCGCCAGCAGCCCACACAGGGCCCTGGAGGGCTACACCTTC. Translation: CASSPHRALEGYTF.